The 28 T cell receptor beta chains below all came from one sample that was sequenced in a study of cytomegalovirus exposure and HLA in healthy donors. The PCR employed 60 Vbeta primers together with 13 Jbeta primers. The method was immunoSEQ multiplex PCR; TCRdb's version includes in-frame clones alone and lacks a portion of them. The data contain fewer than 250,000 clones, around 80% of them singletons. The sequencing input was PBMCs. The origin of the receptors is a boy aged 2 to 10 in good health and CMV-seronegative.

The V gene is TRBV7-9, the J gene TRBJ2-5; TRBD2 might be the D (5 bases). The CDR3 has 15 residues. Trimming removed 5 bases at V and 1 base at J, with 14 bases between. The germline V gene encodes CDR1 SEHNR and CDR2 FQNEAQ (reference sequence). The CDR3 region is CASSPSGWSQETQYF. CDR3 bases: TGTGCCAGCAGCCCTTCGGGATGGAGCCAAGAGACCCAGTACTTC.

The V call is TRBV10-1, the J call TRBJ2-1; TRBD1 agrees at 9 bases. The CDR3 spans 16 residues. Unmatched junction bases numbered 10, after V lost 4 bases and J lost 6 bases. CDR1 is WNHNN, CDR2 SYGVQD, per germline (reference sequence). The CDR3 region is CASSGDRDRVPNEQFF. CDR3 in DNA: TGCGCCAGCAGTGGCGACCGGGACAGGGTCCCCAATGAGCAGTTCTTC.

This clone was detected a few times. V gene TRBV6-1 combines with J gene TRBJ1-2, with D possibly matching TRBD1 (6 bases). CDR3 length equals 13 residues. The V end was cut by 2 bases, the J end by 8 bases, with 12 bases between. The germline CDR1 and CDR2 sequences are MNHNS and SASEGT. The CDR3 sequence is CASSELTGRGYTF. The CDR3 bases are TGTGCCAGCAGTGAATTAACAGGGCGCGGCTACACCTTC.

Here the CDR3 DNA reads TGTGCCAGCAGGCCGGGACAGATTAACTATGGCTACACCTTC. Its translation: CASRPGQINYGYTF. The chain recombines TRBV6-6 with TRBJ1-2; 7 nucleotides match TRBD1. There are 14 residues in the CDR3. Trimming took 6 bases from V and 1 from J; bases not matched to a gene: 5. CDR1 and CDR2 from the germline V gene are MNHNY and SVGAGI (reference sequence).

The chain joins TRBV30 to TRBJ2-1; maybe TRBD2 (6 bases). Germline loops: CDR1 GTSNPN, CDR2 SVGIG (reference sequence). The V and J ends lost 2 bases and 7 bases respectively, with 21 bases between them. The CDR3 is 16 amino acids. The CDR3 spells CAWSTPLAYFLNEQFF. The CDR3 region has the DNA TGTGCCTGGAGTACCCCCCTAGCGTACTTTTTGAATGAGCAGTTCTTC.

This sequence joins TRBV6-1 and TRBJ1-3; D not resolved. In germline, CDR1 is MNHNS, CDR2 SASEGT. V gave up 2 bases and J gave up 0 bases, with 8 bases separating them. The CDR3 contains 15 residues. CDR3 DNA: TGTGCCAGCAGTGAACAGGTTATCTCTGGAAACACCATATATTTT. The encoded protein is CASSEQVISGNTIYF.

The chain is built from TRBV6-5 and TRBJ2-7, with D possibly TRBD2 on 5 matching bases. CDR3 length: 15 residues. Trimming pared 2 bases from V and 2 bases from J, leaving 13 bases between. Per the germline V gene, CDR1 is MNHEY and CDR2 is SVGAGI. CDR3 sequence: CASSYPGKGAYEQYF. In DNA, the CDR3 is TGTGCCAGCAGTTACCCCGGGAAAGGTGCCTACGAGCAGTACTTC.

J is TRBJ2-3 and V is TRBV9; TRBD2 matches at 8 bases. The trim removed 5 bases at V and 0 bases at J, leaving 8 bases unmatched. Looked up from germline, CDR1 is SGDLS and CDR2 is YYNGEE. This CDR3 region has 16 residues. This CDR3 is CASSASGGTSTDTQYF. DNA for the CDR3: TGTGCCAGCAGTGCCAGCGGGGGCACTAGCACAGATACGCAGTATTTT.

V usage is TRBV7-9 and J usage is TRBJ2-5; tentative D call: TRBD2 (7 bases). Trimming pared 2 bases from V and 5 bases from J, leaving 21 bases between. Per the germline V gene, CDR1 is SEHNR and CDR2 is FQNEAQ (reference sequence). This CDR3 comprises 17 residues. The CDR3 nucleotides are TGTGCCAGCAGCTTAACATCGAGGGGGGGGGCTCGGGAGACCCAGTACTTC. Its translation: CASSLTSRGGARETQYF.

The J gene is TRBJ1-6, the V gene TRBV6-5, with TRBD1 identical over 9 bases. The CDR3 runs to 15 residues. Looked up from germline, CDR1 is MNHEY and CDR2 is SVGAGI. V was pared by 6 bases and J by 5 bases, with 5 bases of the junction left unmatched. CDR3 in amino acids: CASRDRGANNSPLHF. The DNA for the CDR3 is TGTGCCAGCAGGGACAGGGGTGCCAATAATTCACCCCTCCACTTT.

The CDR3 spells CAWLTGRTEAFF. The DNA of the CDR3 is TGTGCCTGGCTGACAGGGCGAACTGAAGCTTTCTTT. The chain combines TRBV30 with TRBJ1-1; 7 nucleotides line up with TRBD1. Germline CDR1 is GTSNPN and CDR2 is SVGIG (reference sequence). The V segment lost 5 bases and the J segment 5 bases; nucleotides outside the gene matches: 5. This CDR3 spans 12 amino acids. The full variable domain, its missing parts supplied by reference TRBV30 and TRBJ1-1, is SQTIHQWPATLVQPVGSPLSLECTVEGTSNPNLYWYRQAAGRGLQLLFYSVGIGQISSEVPQNLSASRPQDRQFILSSKKLLLSDSGFYLCAWLTGRTEAFFGQGTRLTVV.

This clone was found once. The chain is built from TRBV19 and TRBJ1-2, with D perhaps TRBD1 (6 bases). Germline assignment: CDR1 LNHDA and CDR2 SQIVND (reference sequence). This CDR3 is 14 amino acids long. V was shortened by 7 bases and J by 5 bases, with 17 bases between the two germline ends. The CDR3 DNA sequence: TGTGCCAGTACCCTTGGGGGCGTCGAATATGGCTACACCTTC. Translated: CASTLGGVEYGYTF.

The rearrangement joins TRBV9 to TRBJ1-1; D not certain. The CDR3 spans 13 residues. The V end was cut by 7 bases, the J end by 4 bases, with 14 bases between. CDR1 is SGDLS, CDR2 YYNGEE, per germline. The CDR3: CASSMGGPTEAFF. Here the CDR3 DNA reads TGTGCCAGCTCCATGGGAGGGCCCACTGAAGCTTTCTTT.

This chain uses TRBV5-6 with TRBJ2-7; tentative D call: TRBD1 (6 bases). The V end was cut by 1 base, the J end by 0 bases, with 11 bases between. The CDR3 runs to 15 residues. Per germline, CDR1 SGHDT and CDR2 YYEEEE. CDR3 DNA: TGTGCCAGCAGCTTGAGACAGGACTTCTCCTACGAGCAGTACTTC. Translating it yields CASSLRQDFSYEQYF.

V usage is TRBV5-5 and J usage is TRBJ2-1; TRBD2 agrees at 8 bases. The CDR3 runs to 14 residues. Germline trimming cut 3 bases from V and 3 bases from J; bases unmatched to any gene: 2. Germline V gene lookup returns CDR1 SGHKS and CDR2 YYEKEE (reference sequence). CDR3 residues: CASSSGTSYNEQFF. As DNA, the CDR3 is TGTGCCAGCAGCTCCGGGACTAGCTACAATGAGCAGTTCTTC.

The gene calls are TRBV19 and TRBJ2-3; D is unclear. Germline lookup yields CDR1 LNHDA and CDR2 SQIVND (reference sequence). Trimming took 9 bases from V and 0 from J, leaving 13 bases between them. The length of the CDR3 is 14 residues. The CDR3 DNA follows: TGTGCCAGCCCCCTAACGCAAAGCACAGATACGCAGTATTTT. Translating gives CASPLTQSTDTQYF.

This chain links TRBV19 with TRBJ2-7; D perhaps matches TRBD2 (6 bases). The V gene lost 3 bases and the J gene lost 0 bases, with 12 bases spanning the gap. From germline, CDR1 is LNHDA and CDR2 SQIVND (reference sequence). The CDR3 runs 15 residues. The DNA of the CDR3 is TGTGCCAGTAGTATTCGGGGGACCTCCTCCTACGAGCAGTACTTC. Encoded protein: CASSIRGTSSYEQYF.

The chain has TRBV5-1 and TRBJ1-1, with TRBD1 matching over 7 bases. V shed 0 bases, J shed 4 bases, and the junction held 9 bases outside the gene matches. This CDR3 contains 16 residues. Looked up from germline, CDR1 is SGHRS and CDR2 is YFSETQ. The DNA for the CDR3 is TGCGCCAGCAGCTTGGCAGGGGGATCTGTTAGCACTGAAGCTTTCTTT. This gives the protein CASSLAGGSVSTEAFF.

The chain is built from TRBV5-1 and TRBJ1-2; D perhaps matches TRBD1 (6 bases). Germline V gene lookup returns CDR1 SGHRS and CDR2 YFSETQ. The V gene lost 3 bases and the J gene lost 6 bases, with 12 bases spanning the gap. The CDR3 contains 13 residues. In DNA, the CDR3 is TGCGCCAGCAGCTACCCAGGGGTAGATGGCTACACCTTC. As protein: CASSYPGVDGYTF.

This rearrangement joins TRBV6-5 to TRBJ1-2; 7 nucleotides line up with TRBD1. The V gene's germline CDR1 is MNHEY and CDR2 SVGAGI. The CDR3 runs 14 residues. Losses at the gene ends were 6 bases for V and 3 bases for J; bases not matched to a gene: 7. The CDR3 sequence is CASSRQGADYGYTF. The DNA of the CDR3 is TGTGCCAGCAGCCGACAGGGCGCGGACTATGGCTACACCTTC.

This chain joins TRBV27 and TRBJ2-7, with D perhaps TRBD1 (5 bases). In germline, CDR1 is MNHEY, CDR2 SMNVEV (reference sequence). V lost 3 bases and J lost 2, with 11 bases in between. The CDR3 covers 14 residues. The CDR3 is CASSFLGATYEQYF. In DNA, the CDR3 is TGTGCCAGCAGTTTTCTAGGGGCGACCTACGAGCAGTACTTC.

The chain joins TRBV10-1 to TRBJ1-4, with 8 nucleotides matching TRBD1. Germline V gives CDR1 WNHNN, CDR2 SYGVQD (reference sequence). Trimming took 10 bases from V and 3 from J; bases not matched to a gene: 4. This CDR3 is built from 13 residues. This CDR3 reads CATRQGPNEKLFF. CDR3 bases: TGCGCCACCCGACAGGGGCCTAATGAAAAACTGTTTTTT.

The CDR3 reads CASGRVANEKLFF. CDR3 in DNA: TGTGCCAGCGGCAGGGTAGCTAATGAAAAACTGTTTTTT. The chain couples TRBV6-5 to TRBJ1-4; D might be TRBD1 (5 bases). There are 13 residues in the CDR3. Germline V gene sequence: CDR1 MNHEY, CDR2 SVGAGI. Trimming removed 8 bases at V and 3 bases at J, with 10 bases between.

CDR3 in amino acids: CASSQELAGYEQYF. Written as DNA, the CDR3 is TGTGCCAGCAGCCAAGAGCTAGCAGGATACGAGCAGTACTTC. The chain carries TRBV4-2 and TRBJ2-7; tentatively, D is TRBD2 (5 bases). This CDR3 is 14 amino acids long. The germline V gene has CDR1 LGHNA and CDR2 YNFKEQ. The germline V and J ends were trimmed by 0 bases and 4 bases, with 10 bases remaining between them.

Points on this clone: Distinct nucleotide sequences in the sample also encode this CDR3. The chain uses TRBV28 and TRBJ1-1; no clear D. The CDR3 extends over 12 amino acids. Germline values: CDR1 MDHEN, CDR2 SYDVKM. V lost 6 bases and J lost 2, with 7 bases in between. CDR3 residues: CASSFRNTEAFF. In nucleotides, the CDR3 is TGTGCCAGCAGCTTTCGTAACACTGAAGCTTTCTTT.

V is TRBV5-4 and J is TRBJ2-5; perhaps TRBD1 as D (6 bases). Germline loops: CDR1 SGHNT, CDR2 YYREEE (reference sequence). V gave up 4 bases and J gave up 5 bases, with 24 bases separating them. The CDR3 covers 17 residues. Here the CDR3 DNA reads TGTGCCAGCAGCGCAGCGAAACAGGGCCTCGGCGGGGAGACCCAGTACTTC. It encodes CASSAAKQGLGGETQYF.

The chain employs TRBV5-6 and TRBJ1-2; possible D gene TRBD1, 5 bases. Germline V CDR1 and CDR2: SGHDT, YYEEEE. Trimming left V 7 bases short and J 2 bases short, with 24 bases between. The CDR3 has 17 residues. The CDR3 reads CASSMVGRGEANYGYTF. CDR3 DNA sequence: TGTGCCAGCTCCATGGTGGGTAGGGGTGAGGCGAACTATGGCTACACCTTC.

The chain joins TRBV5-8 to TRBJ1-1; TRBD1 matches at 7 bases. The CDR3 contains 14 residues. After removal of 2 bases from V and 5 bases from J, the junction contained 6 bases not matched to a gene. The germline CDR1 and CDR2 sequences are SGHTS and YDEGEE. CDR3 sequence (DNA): TGTGCCAGCAGCTTCTCCAGGGGGTCAACTGAAGCTTTCTTT. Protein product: CASSFSRGSTEAFF.